Given below is one T cell receptor (beta chain) in context. Its target is not known. Only in-frame clones appear in the TCRdb table, and some are missing; sequencing was by immunoSEQ multiplex PCR. The profile shows about 190,000 clones, approximately 94% of them singletons. The CDR3 totals 15 residues. Trimming pared 0 bases from V and 2 bases from J, leaving 8 bases between. Germline V gene sequence: CDR1 MNHNY, CDR2 SVGAGI (reference sequence). The record originates from a study of T cell responses to AZD1222 COVID-19 vaccine. The study's findings and limits: Females made up more of the donors, who were largely white British, and clonal diversity may have come out too low.

The chain is built from TRBV6-6 and TRBJ1-5; D gene uncertain. Material: peripheral blood, obtained on day 0 of AZD1222 vaccination. The source of this sequence is an adult in good health. DNA of the CDR3: TGTGCCAGCAGTTACTCGGTGGCAGGCAATCAGCCCCAGCATTTT. This sequence encodes CASSYSVAGNQPQHF.